The entry below gives a single T cell receptor (beta chain) sequence along with its context. The clone's antigen remains unknown. There are no base qualities to consult, and no much larger clone falls within one base. Receptors were amplified or captured by the immunoSEQ multiplex PCR assay. For the multiplex PCR, a mixture combining 60 forward primers for TCR Vbeta segments and 13 reverse primers for TCR Jbeta segments was used. A multiplex PCR assay on genomic DNA amplified the CDR3 region of rearranged TCR beta genes. On the Illumina HiSeq System, the amplified TCR beta libraries were sequenced as 87-base-pair reads. The original methods were these. A later analysis tallied roughly 76 million unique TCR beta chains across the 666 repertoires, and 10 million to 11 million of those chains were shared by two or more donors. Raw reads were error-corrected and collapsed into unique sequences by a nearest-neighbor algorithm in which closely related sequences were merged to remove PCR and sequencing errors. Alignment of CDR3 sequences to IMGT reference sequences was used to assign V, D and J gene segments. For a sequence to be retained, a match of at least six nucleotides was required to both a V gene segment and a J gene segment. A rearrangement counted as productive if the CDR3 had no stop codons and remained in frame with V and J, and every other rearrangement counted as non-productive. Following IMGT convention, CDR3 was defined as the stretch from the second conserved V-encoded cysteine to the conserved J-encoded phenylalanine. The earlier analysis of some 540 of the donors excluded any sequence lacking an unambiguous match to a single V gene segment. An earlier analysis of 587 of the donors called V segments functional above 56.7% productive rearrangements and segregating when the between-donor standard deviation exceeded 5%. A statistical classification framework was built to diagnose cytomegalovirus status from the catalog of TCR beta chain sequences. A later analysis assigned V and J genes by comparing TCR nucleotide sequences with IMGT/GENE-DB human TR gene sequences. A later analysis assigned CDR3 sequences and most-parsimonious VDJ recombination scenarios with the TCRdist pipeline. In a later analysis, each TCR beta chain was defined by its CDR3 amino acid sequence together with its V-gene family, and reads without a unique V-gene family were excluded. A later analysis removed 500 to 600 highly shared, low-generation-probability nucleotide sequences to deal with suspected cross-contamination and a sequencing artifact. A later analysis calculated a clonal expansion index for each public chain from normalized within-repertoire ranks of inferred template counts. A later analysis computed generation probabilities with a VDJ recombination model fitted to out-of-frame rearrangements, and checked the results against IGoR. Hypergeometric tests were used in a later analysis to score TCR-TCR, TCR-HLA and TCR-CMV co-occurrence, with a repertoire-size bias correction applied to the TCR pairs. False discovery rates were estimated in a later analysis by permuting HLA or CMV assignments 20 times. A later analysis grouped co-occurring TCRs with DBSCAN, adding TCRdist sequence similarity when clustering within HLA-allele-positive subsets. For co-occurrence clustering, repertoires with fewer than 30,000 or more than 120,000 public chains were excluded, along with five repertoires with anomalous nucleotide sharing. TCRdb holds this immuneACCESS table with in-frame rearrangements only. Some clones are missing; in checked studies, unresolved V genes explain under half, and the rest has no known cause. Clone size and V and J calls were adopted from that table, with D and trimming inferred from the DNA. The sample table contains 100,000 to 150,000 clones; only one count was recorded for approximately 80% of them. Together, the top ten hold less than 3.5% of the sample.

According to the germline V gene, CDR1 reads MNHNS and CDR2 reads SASEGT. V loses 2 bases, J loses 9 bases, and the germline ends lie 14 bases apart. From its cysteine to its phenylalanine, the CDR3 spans 14 amino acids. The DNA shown is the 42-base CDR3, in frame from base 1. This sample was taken from a study of cytomegalovirus exposure and HLA in healthy donors (dated by TCRdb to the late 2010s). Turning to the overall study: In an earlier analysis of 450 to 750 of the donors, approximately 260 Gb of sequence data and approximately 100 million unique TCR beta sequences from approximately 180 million T cells were reported. In the later analysis, no new phenotypic data were used to find candidate immune exposures; instead, reliance was placed on TCR beta sequences and their occurrence across donors. An early release that covered roughly 600 HLA-typed donors contained 300 to 350 gigabases of sequencing data and around 80 million unique TCR sequences. The study used immunosequencing to profile the T cell repertoires of several hundred subjects and linked those repertoires to cytomegalovirus serostatus. Genome-wide SNP genotypes for about 60% of the roughly 700 donors were used in a later genetic analysis, which treated that subset as a discovery cohort. In a later analysis, previously published TCR beta repertoires from fewer than 750 donors were re-analyzed and high-resolution HLA genotyping was added so that TCR occurrence patterns could be studied. Among the roughly 380 genotyped donors, 75% to 90% belonged to the genetic ancestry cluster associated with self-reported Caucasian donors. Every discovery cohort repertoire had been produced on one sequencing platform. Four to six DR-DQ haplotypes were handled as single units for association and clustering because linkage in the cohort was strong. Alongside the repertoire data, information on donor age, sex, ethnicity and CMV serostatus was compiled. Typing coverage differed by locus: A, B, C, DRB1 and DQB1 were typed in roughly 620-630 donors, DQA1 in roughly 500, DPA1 in approximately 600, and DPB1 in 450 to 480. In an earlier analysis of 500 to 650 of the donors, high-throughput TCR beta sequencing was used to judge whether each TCR beta V gene segment behaved as functional or pseudogenic. High-throughput TCR immunosequencing, statistical association of individual TCRs with disease status, and machine learning were combined to predict cytomegalovirus infection status. Class I and class II HLA loci were covered by the typing at four-digit resolution. The study aimed to test whether signatures of past pathogen exposure could be identified by cataloging public T cell receptors. In addition to the first cohort of roughly 670 subjects, a separate validation cohort of 130 or so different subjects was used. Among around 400 genotyped donors of the cohort, an average of around 240,000 unique TCR beta nucleotide sequences was sequenced per donor, of which about 18% were non-productive.

The cohort consisted of hundreds of healthy bone marrow donors. Cohort members were all nominally healthy when sampled, although unrecorded immune exposures were likely present. The donor tested CMV seropositive, placing the donor among the approximately 290 seropositive members of the cohort. Each donor provided a peripheral blood sample, and peripheral blood mononuclear cells were used for TCR beta sequencing. The Qiagen DNeasy Blood Extraction Kit was used to extract genomic DNA from the blood cell samples. Broader findings and caveats from the paper: At a false discovery rate of 0.05, a later analysis linked 15,000 to 20,000 TCR beta sequences to specific HLA alleles. A cluster of highly shared sequence variants was judged likely to represent a technical artifact of the sequencing pipeline. In a later analysis, the rate of TCR association differed among HLA loci, with DRB1 alleles having the most associated TCRs and HLA-C alleles having the fewest. Most CMV-associated TCR beta chains appeared to be HLA-restricted in a later analysis, and the HLA associations seemed to be driven largely by CMV exposure. V-gene and J-gene trimming of TCR beta chains was associated with a missense DCLRE1C variant in a later genetic analysis, and the association was replicated in an independent cohort. CMV serostatus was the only immune exposure information available for the cohort. Across donors, most TCR sequences were observed very rarely, whereas some public TCRs were present in many individuals. Because counts were too low, more than 15 rarely observed V segments, including chromosome 9 orphons, were left out of the earlier analysis of 587 of the donors. A further reported finding was that TCR beta sequences accurately predicted the HLA-A and HLA-B alleles for most subjects in the first cohort. The study listed 164 TCR beta chains as associated with cytomegalovirus. Some IMGT-functional V segments, including TRBV6-2 and TRBV6-3, could not be told apart with the 87-base-pair reads, so those segments were excluded. A few of the identified cytomegalovirus-associated TCR beta chains were confirmed in vitro to be specific for cytomegalovirus antigens. Several of the top co-occurrence clusters appeared to be linked to parvovirus B19, influenza, CMV and Epstein-Barr virus, according to a later analysis. Strong co-occurrence of HLA alleles, especially DR and DQ, made assigning TCR associations to individual alleles difficult. Because some donors lacked HLA typing at each locus, the association tests relied only on the typed subset. A later analysis found that HLA-associated TCR beta chains were more clonally expanded and had lower generation probabilities than equally common non-associated chains. Correlated functional status among segregating V segments might be attributable to linkage disequilibrium, but an unknown experimental factor could not be ruled out. According to a later genetic analysis, donors in an Asian-associated ancestry cluster had fewer N-insertions in productive TCRs than the approximately 700-donor mean. The presence/absence analyses assumed that sequencing depth was roughly uniform across donors, and that assumption may not be true. In an earlier analysis of some 640 of the donors, most TCR beta V segments were observed in productive rearrangements about 90% or about 30% of the time, broadly matching IMGT annotations. It was suggested by the authors that the approach could potentially be generalized to other disease states and immunological phenotypes. This cohort had only TCR beta chains sequenced, and the lack of alpha or paired-chain data limited which features could be detected. Cytomegalovirus status was reported to be diagnosed by the classifier with high specificity and sensitivity in both the original and validation cohorts.

The chain is encoded by TRBV6-1 joined to TRBJ1-3; the D gene remains uncertain. The sample consisted of PBMCs. The TCR was taken from a woman aged 40 to 50 in good health and CMV-seropositive. The sequenced DNA is TGTGCCAGCAGTGAAATGGGAGCCGTGGCCACCATATATTTT. It translates to CASSEMGAVATIYF.